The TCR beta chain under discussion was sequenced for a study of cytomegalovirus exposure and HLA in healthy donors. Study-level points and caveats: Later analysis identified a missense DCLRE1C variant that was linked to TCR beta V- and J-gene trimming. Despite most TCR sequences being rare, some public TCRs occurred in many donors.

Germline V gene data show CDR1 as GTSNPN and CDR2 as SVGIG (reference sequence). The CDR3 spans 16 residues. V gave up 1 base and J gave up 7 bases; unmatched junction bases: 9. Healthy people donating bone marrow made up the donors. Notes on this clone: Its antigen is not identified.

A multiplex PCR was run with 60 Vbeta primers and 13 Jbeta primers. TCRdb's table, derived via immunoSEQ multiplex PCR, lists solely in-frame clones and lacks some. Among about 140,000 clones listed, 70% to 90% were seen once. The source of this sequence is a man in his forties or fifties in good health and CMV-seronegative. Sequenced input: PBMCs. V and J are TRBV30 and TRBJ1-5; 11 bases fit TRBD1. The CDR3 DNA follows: TGTGCCTGGAGTGCAGAAAGGACAGGGGGCCGGCAGCCCCAGCATTTT. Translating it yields CAWSAERTGGRQPQHF.